The 32 T cell receptor beta chains below come from one sample, sequenced in a study of post-analysis software for immune sequencing data. The antigens these receptors bind are not known. Whole-study findings and limits: In patients, TRBV5-6, TRBV5-1 and TRBV20-1 belonged to five or six TRBV segments found more frequently than in controls.

Unique molecular identifiers were built into the TCR beta cDNA libraries. MiXCR was run by TCRdb on the PCR reads, yielding one entry per CDR3 protein. The table includes more than 450,000 distinct CDR3 sequences, about a third detected once. The source material was blood. All receptors derive from a girl younger than 18 with multiple sclerosis.

In this sample, this clonotype turned up a few times. The V and J genes are TRBV5-1 and TRBJ1-2; a possible D gene is TRBD1 (5 bases). V lost 0 bases and J 8 bases, leaving 11 bases between the germline ends. The germline V gene has CDR1 SGHRS and CDR2 YFSETQ. The CDR3 covers 13 residues. The chain's CDR3 is CASSLGQRDGYTF. DNA for the CDR3: TGCGCCAGCAGCTTGGGGCAGCGGGACGGCTACACCTTC.

The rearrangement joins TRBV28 to TRBJ2-7; 7 bases map to TRBD1. CDR1 MDHEN and CDR2 SYDVKM come from the germline V gene. The CDR3 contains 13 residues. The J segment lost 3 bases and the V segment lost 5 bases, leaving 4 bases of the junction unmatched. In DNA form, the CDR3 reads TGTGCCAGCAGTGTGACAGGGAACTACGAGCAGTACTTC. This encodes CASSVTGNYEQYF.

The V and J genes are TRBV2 and TRBJ2-5; 7 bases fit TRBD2. Germline V gene lookup returns CDR1 SNHLY and CDR2 FYNNEI. The length of the CDR3 is 12 residues. Trimming at V came to 11 bases and at J to 2 bases, leaving 5 bases not matched to a gene. The CDR3: CARQRGQETQYF. The CDR3 DNA reads as TGTGCCCGCCAGCGGGGTCAAGAGACCCAGTACTTC.

The V and J genes are TRBV19 and TRBJ2-1; D might be TRBD1 (6 bases). Per germline, CDR1 LNHDA and CDR2 SQIVND (reference sequence). Trimming cost V 6 bases and J 10 bases, with 13 bases left between them. This CDR3 has 12 residues. The CDR3 protein is CASSTGQTEQFF. As DNA, the CDR3 is TGTGCCAGTAGCACAGGACAGACAGAGCAGTTCTTC.

CDR3 protein: CASRSDSSRYEQYF. CDR3 in DNA: TGTGCCAGCAGATCGGACAGCTCAAGATACGAGCAGTACTTC. The J gene is TRBJ2-7, the V gene TRBV6-1; a weak D match, TRBD1 (6 bases). Between the trimmed V and J ends, which lost 6 bases and 4 bases, there was a span of 16 bases. Germline lookup yields CDR1 MNHNS and CDR2 SASEGT. The CDR3 has 14 residues.

The sample holds a few counts of this clonotype. The rearrangement joins TRBV20-1 to TRBJ2-3; TRBD2 agrees at 8 bases. V was pared by 3 bases and J by 0 bases, with 5 bases of the junction left unmatched. Germline CDR1 DFQATT, CDR2 SNEGSKA (reference sequence). The CDR3 runs 15 residues. The CDR3 DNA reads as TGCAGTGCTAGGAAGCGGGGGACTAGCACAGATACGCAGTATTTT. It is translated as CSARKRGTSTDTQYF.

This clonotype was recorded a few times. The chain uses TRBV10-2 and TRBJ1-2; D might be TRBD1 (5 bases). The CDR3 length is 17 residues. The V end lost 6 bases, the J end lost 8 bases, and 28 bases lay between the germline ends. Per germline, CDR1 WSHSY and CDR2 SAAADI. This chain's CDR3 is CASSPFGGEGFVHGYTF. The DNA for the CDR3 is TGCGCCAGCAGCCCCTTCGGGGGGGAGGGTTTTGTGCACGGCTACACCTTC.

The rearrangement links TRBV9 to TRBJ1-2; weak D call: TRBD1 (6 bases). The CDR3 is made up of 15 amino acids. Looked up from germline, CDR1 is SGDLS and CDR2 is YYNGEE. Trimming removed 1 base from V and 1 base from J, with 11 bases in between. The CDR3 sequence: CASSVWGRGNYGYTF. CDR3 coding DNA: TGTGCCAGCAGCGTATGGGGCAGGGGTAACTATGGCTACACCTTC.

The chain combines TRBV5-1 with TRBJ1-4; the match to TRBD1 covers 8 bases. With V trimmed by 3 bases and J by 3 bases, 7 bases remained unmatched. Germline loops: CDR1 SGHRS, CDR2 YFSETQ. This CDR3 region has 16 residues. CDR3 in DNA: TGCGCCAGCAGCTGGAACCGGGACAGGCCTAATGAAAAACTGTTTTTT. The encoded protein is CASSWNRDRPNEKLFF.

This clonotype has a count of ten or more. The chain couples TRBV4-1 to TRBJ1-2; maybe TRBD1 (5 bases). This CDR3 region has 15 residues. The ends were cut back, 4 bases at V and 4 bases at J, with 16 bases in the middle. Germline assignment: CDR1 MGHRA and CDR2 YSYEKL. CDR3 sequence reads: CASSLSTQGGYGYTF. DNA for the CDR3: TGCGCCAGCAGCCTGTCGACCCAGGGCGGCTATGGCTACACCTTC.

The V gene is TRBV6-1, the J gene TRBJ2-5, with no clear D. The CDR3 is 14 amino acids. Trimming shortened V by 2 bases and J by 1 base, and 8 bases separated the two germline ends. Germline V gives CDR1 MNHNS, CDR2 SASEGT. The CDR3 sequence is CASSERRSQETQYF. The CDR3 nucleotides read TGTGCCAGCAGTGAACGCAGGAGCCAAGAGACCCAGTACTTC.

This clonotype was picked up a small number of times. The CDR3, as DNA: TGTGCCAGCAGTGCTTCGAATACGCAGTATTTT. Translated: CASSASNTQYF. The chain recombines TRBV6-6 with TRBJ2-3, with no clear D. Germline CDR1 and CDR2: MNHNY and SVGAGI (reference sequence). This CDR3 is 11 amino acids long. V was pared by 5 bases and J by 7 bases, with 7 bases between.

The sample holds a few counts of this clonotype. The chain employs TRBV10-3 and TRBJ2-5; 10 bases map to TRBD1. The CDR3 is 15 amino acids. Trimming at V came to 2 bases and at J to 2 bases, leaving 2 bases not matched to a gene. Germline values: CDR1 ENHRY, CDR2 SYGVKD. In nucleotides, the CDR3 is TGTGCCATCAGTGAGGGGACAGGGGTTCAAGAGACCCAGTACTTC. Translating gives CAISEGTGVQETQYF.

This sequence joins TRBV5-8 and TRBJ2-1; the match to TRBD2 covers 7 bases. CDR1 and CDR2 from the germline V gene are SGHTS and YDEGEE. This CDR3 is 15 amino acids long. V trimming: 3 bases; J trimming: 3 bases; junction bases outside the gene matches: 6. DNA of the CDR3: TGTGCCAGCAGCTCTGTGCGGGGGATCTACAATGAGCAGTTCTTC. Translating it yields CASSSVRGIYNEQFF.

The rearrangement joins TRBV7-9 to TRBJ1-1, with 7 positions matching TRBD1. Germline V lookup: CDR1 SEHNR, CDR2 FQNEAQ (reference sequence). The junction had 12 bases not matched to a gene; V was cut back by 5 bases and J by 0 bases. This CDR3 spans 17 amino acids. The CDR3 loop reads CASSASTGTAMNTEAFF. DNA for the CDR3: TGTGCCAGCAGCGCCTCTACAGGGACAGCTATGAACACTGAAGCTTTCTTT.

The rearrangement uses TRBV28 and TRBJ2-5; D may be TRBD1 (5 bases). The CDR3 covers 12 residues. The V end lost 7 bases, the J end lost 11 bases, and 17 bases lay between the germline ends. Looked up from germline, CDR1 is MDHEN and CDR2 is SYDVKM. CDR3 loop: CASIRPGFKQYF. In DNA, the CDR3 is TGTGCCAGCATTAGGCCAGGGTTTAAACAGTACTTC.

The rearrangement uses TRBV5-5 and TRBJ2-3; no definite D call. CDR1 is SGHKS, CDR2 YYEKEE, per germline (reference sequence). The length of the CDR3 is 12 residues. V was pared by 4 bases and J by 6 bases, with 9 bases between. In nucleotides, the CDR3 is TGTGCCAGCAGCCTGTTAGTGGATACGCAGTATTTT. This gives the protein CASSLLVDTQYF.

The J gene is TRBJ1-1, the V gene TRBV7-9; TRBD1 agrees at 7 bases. CDR1 is SEHNR, CDR2 FQNEAQ, per germline (reference sequence). V shed 5 bases, J shed 8 bases, and the junction held 5 bases outside the gene matches. The CDR3 loop spans 12 amino acids. CDR3 bases: TGTGCCAGCAGCCCCAGGGGGGCAGAAGCTTTCTTT. Protein: CASSPRGAEAFF.

The chain combines TRBV5-1 with TRBJ2-7, with D maybe TRBD1 (5 bases). CDR3 size: 14 residues. Germline V gene lookup returns CDR1 SGHRS and CDR2 YFSETQ. The V end lost 6 bases, the J end lost 2 bases, and 15 bases lay between the germline ends. The DNA for the CDR3 is TGCGCCAGCACCCTCGACAGTAGCCCCTACGAGCAGTACTTC. Translation: CASTLDSSPYEQYF.

Here the CDR3 reads CSALGDEQYF. For the CDR3, the DNA is TGCAGCGCCCTGGGGGACGAGCAGTACTTC. The chain recombines TRBV29-1 with TRBJ2-7; either TRBD1 or TRBD2 may supply D (5 bases each). The CDR3 runs 10 residues. Germline assignment: CDR1 SQVTM and CDR2 ANQGSEA. The V and J ends lost 7 bases and 5 bases respectively, with 9 bases between them.

V is TRBV7-2 and J is TRBJ2-7, with D tentatively TRBD2 (6 bases). Germline V gene data show CDR1 as SGHTA and CDR2 as FQGNSA. CDR3 length equals 15 residues. Trimming pared 2 bases from V and 5 bases from J, leaving 16 bases between. In DNA form, the CDR3 reads TGTGCCAGCAGCTTAAGGCCAGGAGGGCGTCACGAGCAGTACTTC. Amino acid sequence: CASSLRPGGRHEQYF.

The J gene is TRBJ1-2, the V gene TRBV6-6, with TRBD1 matching over 10 bases. This CDR3 has 16 amino acids. V was clipped by 6 bases and J by 4 bases; unmatched bases: 11. Looked up from germline, CDR1 is MNHNY and CDR2 is SVGAGI (reference sequence). The CDR3, as DNA: TGTGCCAGCAGACAGCCGGGACAGGGGTTCACCTATGGCTACACCTTC. Amino acid sequence: CASRQPGQGFTYGYTF.

A few counts support this clonotype. The chain links TRBV4-1 to TRBJ1-2; no reliable D call. This CDR3 region has 13 residues. The germline gives CDR1 MGHRA, CDR2 YSYEKL. V was pared by 1 base and J by 4 bases, with 7 bases between. CDR3 nucleotide sequence: TGCGCCAGCAGCCAAGCGGCCAGCTATGGCTACACCTTC. Protein: CASSQAASYGYTF.

The chain links TRBV11-2 to TRBJ2-5; tentatively, D is TRBD1 (5 bases). This CDR3 is 19 amino acids long. The V gene lost 5 bases and the J gene lost 2 bases, with 27 bases spanning the gap. Germline lookup yields CDR1 SGHAT and CDR2 FQNNGV. The CDR3 loop is CASSVKSDSPPFLQETQYF. In DNA, the CDR3 is TGTGCCAGCAGCGTTAAATCCGACAGCCCTCCTTTCTTACAAGAGACCCAGTACTTC.

This clonotype was observed at least ten times. The rearrangement joins TRBV29-1 to TRBJ2-5, with unresolved D. CDR3 size: 11 residues. V gave up 4 bases and J gave up 1 base, with 4 bases separating them. The germline CDR1 and CDR2 sequences are SQVTM and ANQGSEA. The CDR3 DNA reads as TGCAGCGTTGGGACCCAAGAGACCCAGTACTTC. Residues: CSVGTQETQYF.

A single count supports this clonotype. The chain recombines TRBV3-1 with TRBJ2-7; D tentatively reads TRBD1 or TRBD2 (6 bases each). Trimming took 1 base from V and 5 from J, leaving 9 bases between them. From germline, CDR1 is LGHDT and CDR2 YNNKEL (reference sequence). This CDR3 is built from 13 residues. The chain's CDR3 is CASSQGGADEQYF. The CDR3 DNA reads as TGTGCCAGCAGCCAAGGGGGGGCGGACGAGCAGTACTTC.

V usage is TRBV3-1 and J usage is TRBJ1-2; D unresolved. Trimming removed 2 bases from V and 3 bases from J, with 4 bases in between. Germline lookup yields CDR1 LGHDT and CDR2 YNNKEL (reference sequence). The CDR3 runs 12 residues. CDR3 nucleotides: TGTGCCAGCAGCCAACAAGACTATGGCTACACCTTC. Protein: CASSQQDYGYTF.

This clonotype was observed a few times. The CDR3 bases are TGTGCCAGCAGCCCTTTACAACAGGAGACCCAGTACTTC. It translates to CASSPLQQETQYF. The chain couples TRBV28 to TRBJ2-5; D is unresolved. This CDR3 is built from 13 residues. Per the germline V gene, CDR1 is MDHEN and CDR2 is SYDVKM. V lost 6 bases and J 5 bases, leaving 13 bases between the germline ends.

This clonotype was counted between two and nine times. The chain employs TRBV15 and TRBJ2-5; 9 nucleotides agree with TRBD1. Germline CDR1 is LNHNV and CDR2 is YYDKDF (reference sequence). This CDR3 region has 17 residues. Trimming at V came to 1 base and at J to 2 bases, leaving 8 bases not matched to a gene. The CDR3 nucleotides are TGTGCCACCAGCAGAGGAACCGGGACAGGGAATCAAGAGACCCAGTACTTC. This translates into CATSRGTGTGNQETQYF.

This clonotype was seen a few times. The chain combines TRBV14 with TRBJ2-3; D call uncertain. V was clipped by 4 bases and J by 5 bases, with 13 bases between them. CDR3 length: 14 residues. Germline V lookup: CDR1 SGHDN, CDR2 FVKESK. This chain's CDR3 is CASSPLRRVDTQYF. The CDR3 DNA sequence: TGTGCCAGCAGCCCCCTCCGCCGGGTAGATACGCAGTATTTT.

The V gene is TRBV20-1, the J gene TRBJ2-1; tentatively, D is TRBD2 (5 bases). The V gene's germline CDR1 is DFQATT and CDR2 SNEGSKA (reference sequence). V was pared by 0 bases and J by 5 bases, with 14 bases between. The CDR3 is 15 amino acids. DNA for the CDR3: TGCAGTGCTAGAGATGCGGGCCAGGAGGACAATGAGCAGTTCTTC. Protein: CSARDAGQEDNEQFF.

A few counts support this clonotype. V and J are TRBV20-1 and TRBJ2-5, with D tentatively TRBD1 (5 bases). The CDR3 runs to 14 residues. Germline-derived CDR1 and CDR2 are DFQATT and SNEGSKA (reference sequence). V was trimmed by 0 bases and J by 3 bases, leaving 11 bases between them. The CDR3 reads CSARDQTDEETQYF. CDR3 DNA: TGCAGTGCTAGAGATCAGACAGATGAAGAGACCCAGTACTTC.